These 15 T cell receptor beta chains share one sample of origin, sequenced in a study of cytomegalovirus exposure and HLA in healthy donors. 60 Vbeta and 13 Jbeta primers were used in PCR. Measured with immunoSEQ multiplex PCR; TCRdb has only the in-frame clones, and not every one. The data contain about 190,000 clones, roughly 86% of them singletons. Sequencing used PBMCs. The origin of the receptors is a woman between 18 and 29 years old in good health and CMV-seronegative.

This chain connects TRBV27 to TRBJ2-1; 9 nucleotides agree with TRBD1. The CDR3 length is 14 residues. V lost 4 bases, J lost 8 bases, and 6 bases stayed unmatched. CDR1 and CDR2 (germline): MNHEY, SMNVEV (reference sequence). CDR3 bases: TGTGCCAGCAGTTCCGGACAGGGGAGGTATGAGCAGTTCTTC. Its translation: CASSSGQGRYEQFF.

This rearrangement joins TRBV6-1 to TRBJ1-5, with TRBD1 matching over 9 bases. The V gene end was trimmed by 10 bases and the J gene end by 4 bases; junction bases not matched to a gene: 11. The CDR3 runs to 15 residues. CDR1 MNHNS and CDR2 SASEGT come from the germline V gene. The CDR3 DNA reads as TGTGCCATTCAATCCGGGACAGGGTCAAATCAGCCCCAGCATTTT. Residues: CAIQSGTGSNQPQHF.

The V call is TRBV5-6, the J call TRBJ2-3; D ambiguous. Looked up from germline, CDR1 is SGHDT and CDR2 is YYEEEE. This CDR3 has 14 residues. Between the trimmed V and J ends, which lost 0 bases and 6 bases, there was a span of 11 bases. CDR3 residues: CASSLGASGDTQYF. The CDR3 DNA reads TGTGCCAGCAGCTTGGGAGCTTCCGGGGATACGCAGTATTTT.

The gene calls are TRBV10-2 and TRBJ2-7; D may be TRBD2 (6 bases). Germline CDR1 and CDR2: WSHSY and SAAADI. Trimming cost V 2 bases and J 0 bases, with 8 bases left between them. This CDR3 contains 14 residues. The CDR3 DNA reads TGCGCCAGCAGTGAGGACGGGAGCTCCTACGAGCAGTACTTC. It codes for CASSEDGSSYEQYF.

The V gene is TRBV30, the J gene TRBJ1-4; possible D gene TRBD1, 5 bases. Germline V gene lookup returns CDR1 GTSNPN and CDR2 SVGIG (reference sequence). The CDR3 totals 13 residues. V was trimmed by 0 bases and J by 16 bases, leaving 18 bases between them. CDR3: CAWSVQPGTLAFF. The CDR3 coding sequence is TGTGCCTGGAGTGTACAACCCGGGACTTTGGCGTTTTTT.

This rearrangement joins TRBV5-1 to TRBJ2-5; 11 nucleotides match TRBD2. The germline V gene has CDR1 SGHRS and CDR2 YFSETQ. This CDR3 is built from 15 residues. Trimming cost V 3 bases and J 5 bases; bases outside gene matches: 6. The CDR3 coding sequence is TGCGCCAGCAGCTCTCTAGCGGGAGGCAGGGAGACCCAGTACTTC. It encodes CASSSLAGGRETQYF.

This chain connects TRBV9 to TRBJ2-4, with TRBD2 identical over 7 bases. The CDR3 consists of 12 residues. V gave up 10 bases and J gave up 15 bases; unmatched junction bases: 16. Germline values: CDR1 SGDLS, CDR2 YYNGEE. The CDR3 sequence: CAGLDETRSGYF. CDR3 nucleotide sequence: TGTGCCGGACTAGACGAGACCCGGAGTGGGTACTTC.

V and J are TRBV19 and TRBJ2-4, with 7 nucleotides matching TRBD1. CDR1 and CDR2 (germline): LNHDA, SQIVND (reference sequence). The CDR3 runs to 15 residues. V gave up 7 bases and J gave up 2 bases; unmatched junction bases: 8. The CDR3 loop is CASTSTGASKNIQYF. Written as DNA, the CDR3 is TGTGCCAGTACTTCAACAGGGGCGTCCAAAAACATTCAGTACTTC.

V is TRBV7-9 and J is TRBJ1-4; D call uncertain. Germline V lookup: CDR1 SEHNR, CDR2 FQNEAQ (reference sequence). The CDR3 length is 16 residues. V was trimmed by 5 bases and J by 1 base, leaving 14 bases between them. The chain's CDR3 is CASSRGEGGTNEKLFF. The CDR3 coding sequence is TGTGCCAGCAGCCGTGGTGAAGGCGGAACTAATGAAAAACTGTTTTTT.

This clone was seen a single time. The chain has TRBV11-3 and TRBJ1-1; a weak D match, TRBD1 (6 bases). Between the trimmed V and J ends, which lost 5 bases and 9 bases, there was a span of 13 bases. Germline V gives CDR1 SGHNT, CDR2 YENEEA. The CDR3 is 12 residues long. The CDR3 protein is CASSPTGTKAFF. The CDR3 bases are TGTGCCAGCAGCCCCACCGGGACAAAAGCTTTCTTT. The variable domain in full, with the rest retrieved from reference TRBV11-3 and TRBJ1-1, is EAGVVQSPRYKIIEKKQPVAFWCNPISGHNTLYWYLQNLGQGPELLIRYENEEAVDDSQLPKDRFSAERLKGVDSTLKIQPAELGDSAVYLCASSPTGTKAFFGQGTRLTVV.

This chain uses TRBV19 with TRBJ2-6, with D possibly matching TRBD2 (6 bases). Trimming left V 6 bases short and J 0 bases short, with 18 bases between. Germline V CDR1 and CDR2: LNHDA, SQIVND (reference sequence). CDR3 length: 18 residues. The CDR3 DNA sequence: TGTGCCAGTAGACTTACCGGGACTGACCTCTCTGGGGCCAACGTCCTGACTTTC. Amino acids: CASRLTGTDLSGANVLTF.

This clone was counted once. V and J are TRBV7-8 and TRBJ2-1, with 9 bases aligning to TRBD1. V shed 5 bases, J shed 0 bases, and the junction held 8 bases outside the gene matches. CDR3 length equals 17 residues. CDR1 SGHVS and CDR2 FQNEAQ come from the germline V gene. CDR3 in amino acids: CASSPWRDRVSYNEQFF. The DNA for the CDR3 is TGTGCCAGCAGCCCTTGGCGGGACAGGGTCTCCTACAATGAGCAGTTCTTC. Looking up the rest from reference TRBV7-8 and TRBJ2-1 gives the full variable domain: GAGVSQSPRYKVAKRGQDVALRCDPISGHVSLFWYQQALGQGPEFLTYFQNEAQLDKSGLPSDRFFAERPEGSVSTLKIQRTQQEDSAVYLCASSPWRDRVSYNEQFFGPGTRLTVL.

On this clone itself: Different DNA sequences within this sample yield the same CDR3. The chain combines TRBV7-2 with TRBJ1-6; D remains ambiguous. CDR1 is SGHTA, CDR2 FQGNSA, per germline. CDR3 length equals 15 residues. The germline V and J ends were trimmed by 4 bases and 7 bases, with 14 bases remaining between them. CDR3 in DNA: TGTGCCAGCAGCTCCCGGCCGGAGATAAATTCACCCCTCCACTTT. Translated: CASSSRPEINSPLHF. The full variable domain, completed using reference TRBV7-2 and TRBJ1-6, is GAGVSQSPSNKVTEKGKDVELRCDPISGHTALYWYRQSLGQGLEFLIYFQGNSAPDKSGLPSDRFSAERTGGSVSTLTIQRTQQEDSAVYLCASSSRPEINSPLHFGNGTRLTVT.

V gene TRBV19 combines with J gene TRBJ1-1; D possibly corresponds to TRBD1 (5 bases). Trimming shortened V by 5 bases and J by 4 bases, and 14 bases separated the two germline ends. This CDR3 region has 14 residues. CDR1 and CDR2 (germline): LNHDA, SQIVND (reference sequence). The CDR3 reads CASSVGIRGTEAFF. Here the CDR3 DNA reads TGTGCCAGTAGTGTAGGGATTAGGGGCACTGAAGCTTTCTTT.

Concerning this clone: Different DNA sequences within this sample yield the same CDR3. The chain carries TRBV18 and TRBJ1-5; possibly TRBD1 for D (5 bases). V lost 4 bases and J 7 bases, leaving 14 bases between the germline ends. From germline, CDR1 is KGHSH and CDR2 LQKENI. The CDR3 consists of 14 residues. CDR3 nucleotides: TGTGCCAGCTCACAAGGACAAGGAGGGCAGCCCCAGCATTTT. Protein product: CASSQGQGGQPQHF. Full variable domain (remainder filled in from reference TRBV18 and TRBJ1-5): NAGVMQNPRHLVRRRGQEARLRCSPMKGHSHVYWYRQLPEEGLKFMVYLQKENIIDESGMPKERFSAEFPKEGPSILRIQQVVRGDSAAYFCASSQGQGGQPQHFGDGTRLSIL.